This T cell receptor beta chain was sequenced during a study of beta chain features in type 1 diabetes. Study context: Examined across all samples were some 110,000,000 sorted cells.

Researchers reported sorting CD4+ naive, central memory, regulatory and stem cell-like memory cells via CD45RO/CCR7/CD25/CD127/CD95/CD27. Broader study findings: TCRB CDR3s from Type 1 diabetes patients were moderately but significantly shorter in all four CD4+ subsets.

Notes on this clone: What it binds is not known.

Investigators reverse transcribed all isolated RNA, so they sequenced expressed TCRB transcripts. Profiling relied on immunoSEQ multiplex PCR, and the TCRdb table lists in-frame clones only, not all of them. The profile shows some 150,000 clones, about 9.7% of them singletons. With 2 bases removed from V and 5 bases from J, the gap between germline ends came to 18 bases. The germline gives CDR1 MNHEY, CDR2 SVGAGI. This CDR3 has 16 residues. The origin of this receptor is a woman between 40 and 50 years old in good health. V gene TRBV6-5 combines with J gene TRBJ2-5, with D perhaps TRBD1 (6 bases). Specimen: central memory CD4+ T cells from blood. Written as DNA, the CDR3 is TGTGCCAGCAGTTACCAAGGATTTACAGGGTTGGAGACCCAGTACTTC. Translating it yields CASSYQGFTGLETQYF.